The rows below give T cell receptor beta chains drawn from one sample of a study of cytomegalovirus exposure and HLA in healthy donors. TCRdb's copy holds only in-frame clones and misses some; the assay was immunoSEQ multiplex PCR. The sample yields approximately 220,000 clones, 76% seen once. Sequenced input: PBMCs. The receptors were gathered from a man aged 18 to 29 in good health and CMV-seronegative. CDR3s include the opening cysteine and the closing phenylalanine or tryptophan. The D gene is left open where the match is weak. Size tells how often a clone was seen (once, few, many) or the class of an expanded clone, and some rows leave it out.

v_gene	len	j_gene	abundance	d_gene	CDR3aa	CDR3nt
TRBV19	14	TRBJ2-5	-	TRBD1	CASSIQGAWKTQYF	TGTGCCAGTAGTATCCAGGGGGCATGGAAGACCCAGTACTTC
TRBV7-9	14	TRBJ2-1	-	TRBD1	CASSLIGQAAEQFF	TGTGCCAGCAGCTTAATCGGACAGGCAGCTGAGCAGTTCTTC
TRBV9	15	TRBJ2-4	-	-	CASSVDGNGKNIQYF	TGTGCCAGCAGCGTAGACGGGAATGGCAAAAACATTCAGTACTTC
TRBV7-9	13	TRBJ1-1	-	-	CASSFTVNTEAFF	TGTGCCAGCAGCTTTACGGTTAACACTGAAGCTTTCTTT
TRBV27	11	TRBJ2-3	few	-	CASSQFSFSYF	TGTGCCAGCAGTCAGTTCTCCTTTTCCTATTTT
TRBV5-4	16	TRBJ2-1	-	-	CASSLVGGVAYNEQFF	TGTGCCAGCAGCTTGGTAGGCGGGGTCGCCTACAATGAGCAGTTCTTC
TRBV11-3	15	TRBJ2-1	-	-	CASSLDWETANEQFF	TGTGCCAGCAGCTTAGATTGGGAGACCGCCAATGAGCAGTTCTTC
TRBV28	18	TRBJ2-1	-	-	CASERGFTNLGLYNEQFF	TGTGCCAGTGAAAGGGGCTTCACGAACCTTGGGCTATACAATGAGCAGTTCTTC
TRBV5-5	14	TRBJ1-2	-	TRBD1	CASSPSGQIYGYTF	TGTGCCAGCAGCCCATCGGGACAGATATATGGCTACACCTTC
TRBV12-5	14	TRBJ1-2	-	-	CASGFPASRHGYTF	TGTGCTAGTGGTTTTCCGGCTAGTCGGCATGGCTACACCTTC
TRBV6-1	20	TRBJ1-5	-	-	CASSAGPVWRSAGIGQPQHF	TGTGCCAGCAGTGCAGGCCCTGTGTGGAGATCGGCAGGGATAGGTCAGCCCCAGCATTTT
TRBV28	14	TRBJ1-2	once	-	CASSLKRGGYGYTF	TGTGCCAGCAGTTTAAAACGGGGGGGATATGGCTACACCTTC
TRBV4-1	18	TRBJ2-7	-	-	CASSQDILAGRYSYEQYF	TGCGCCAGCAGCCAAGACATCCTGGCGGGGCGATACTCCTACGAGCAGTACTTC
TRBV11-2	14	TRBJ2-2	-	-	CASSHRQFTGELFF	TGTGCCAGCAGCCACCGACAGTTTACCGGGGAGCTGTTTTTT
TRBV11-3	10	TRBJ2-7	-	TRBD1	CASSQGQTHF	TGTGCCAGCAGCCAGGGACAGACCCACTTC
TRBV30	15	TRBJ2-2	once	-	CAWGGIGSNTGELFF	TGTGCCTGGGGGGGCATCGGATCGAACACCGGGGAGCTGTTTTTT
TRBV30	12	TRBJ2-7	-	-	CAWSVPLGHTLF	TGTGCCTGGAGTGTACCGTTGGGGCACACCTTATTC
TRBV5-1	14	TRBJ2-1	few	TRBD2	CASSTGLASNEQFF	TGCGCCAGCAGCACGGGACTAGCCTCCAATGAGCAGTTCTTC
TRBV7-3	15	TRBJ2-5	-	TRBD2	CASSLVGLAGETQYF	TGTGCCAGCAGCTTAGTGGGACTAGCGGGGGAGACCCAGTACTTC
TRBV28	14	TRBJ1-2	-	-	CASRTRNRGYGYTF	TGTGCCAGCAGGACCCGAAATCGGGGTTATGGCTACACCTTC
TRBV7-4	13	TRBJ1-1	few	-	CASSPRQVRTAFF	TGTGCCAGCAGCCCCCGACAAGTCCGAACTGCTTTCTTT
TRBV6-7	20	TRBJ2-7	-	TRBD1	CASSYSKFPARDRGSYEQYF	TGTGCCAGCAGTTACTCAAAATTCCCCGCCCGGGACAGGGGGTCCTACGAGCAGTACTTC